This is a list of T cell receptor beta chains from one sample in a study of CD8 T cells in Susac syndrome. MiXCR, run by TCRdb on the immunoSEQ multiplex PCR reads, gives a single entry per CDR3 protein. The table includes over 95,000 distinct CDR3 sequences, nearly 95% detected once. Sequencing was performed on CD4+ T cells from PBMCs. Receptor source: a human donor in good health. Both conserved end residues are part of each CDR3. D genes are given only for firm matches. Part of the rows lack a size; the others show once, few, many or a class for expanded clones.

V	D	J	size	DNA	CDR3
TRBV14	.	TRBJ1-4	.	TGTGCCAGCAGCCGAGAGACATCTCGTAATGAAAAACTGTTTTTT	CASSRETSRNEKLFF
TRBV25-1	TRBD1	TRBJ2-7	.	TGTGCCAGCAGTGAACCCGGGACAGGGAACCACGAGCAGTACTTC	CASSEPGTGNHEQYF
TRBV12-3/TRBV12-4	TRBD1	TRBJ2-1	.	TGTGCCAGCAAACTGACAGGGGGTAGGGGTGAGCAGTTCTTC	CASKLTGGRGEQFF
TRBV19	.	TRBJ1-1	once	TGTGCCACTCTAATGGGGCAGGGGAGATATACTGAAGCTTTCTTT	CATLMGQGRYTEAFF
TRBV7-2	TRBD1	TRBJ2-3	.	TGTGCCAGCAGCCCCACGCCGACAGGGATGGTGACAGATACGCAGTATTTT	CASSPTPTGMVTDTQYF
TRBV7-9	.	TRBJ2-7	.	TGTGCCAGCAGCTCCAACTCCTACGAGCAGTACTTC	CASSSNSYEQYF
TRBV24-1	.	TRBJ2-3	.	TGTGCCACCAGTGAGACCGGGACCTCCAGCACAGATACGCAGTATTTT	CATSETGTSSTDTQYF
TRBV27	.	TRBJ2-1	.	TGTGCCAGCAGCTCCCCCGCCTGGGATGAGCAGTTCTTC	CASSSPAWDEQFF
TRBV12-3/TRBV12-4	.	TRBJ1-2	.	TGTGCCAGCACCGACGGGGACTGGGACTATGGCTACACCTTC	CASTDGDWDYGYTF
TRBV2	.	TRBJ2-7	.	TGTGCCAGCAGTGCGGGACCCCAAATCTACGAGCAGTACTTC	CASSAGPQIYEQYF
TRBV2	TRBD2	TRBJ2-5	.	TGTGCCAGCAGTGCCAGCGGGGGGTTCACTCCAGAGACCCAGTACTTC	CASSASGGFTPETQYF
TRBV7-3	TRBD2	TRBJ2-3	.	TGTGCCAGCAGCGCGGCTAGCGGGGGTACCGATACGCAGTATTTT	CASSAASGGTDTQYF
TRBV5-4	.	TRBJ1-1	few	TGTGCCAGCAGCCAGGGCGTGGAAGCTTTCTTT	CASSQGVEAFF
TRBV15	.	TRBJ1-2	.	TGTGCCACCAGCAAGGATGCGGCAGGGAGCTATGGCTACACCTTC	CATSKDAAGSYGYTF
TRBV5-1	TRBD1	TRBJ1-1	.	TGCGCCAGCAGCTTCCCCGGGACAGGGGGGGAGATGAACACTGAAGCTTTCTTT	CASSFPGTGGEMNTEAFF
TRBV30	.	TRBJ1-1	.	TGTGCCTGGGTCGACCGGGGGCGAACTGAAGCTTTCTTT	CAWVDRGRTEAFF
TRBV7-2	.	TRBJ2-7	.	TGTGCCAGCAGCTTCGCCTCCTACGAGCAGTACTTC	CASSFASYEQYF
TRBV5-6	.	TRBJ2-3	.	TGTGCCAGCAGTCCTGGACTAAATACGCAGTATTTT	CASSPGLNTQYF